A selection of T cell receptor beta chains follows, all from one sample in a study of cytomegalovirus exposure and HLA in healthy donors. Clones were sequenced by immunoSEQ multiplex PCR, and TCRdb holds only the in-frame ones, with some missing. This sample's table has 90,000 to 130,000 clones. Sequenced: PBMCs. Every receptor here comes from a man aged 30 to 39 in good health and CMV-seronegative. Both conserved end residues are part of each CDR3. The D gene is left open where the match is weak.

j_call d_call v_call cdr3_aa cdr3_nt
TRBJ2-2 . TRBV4-3 CASSPYWGPGTGELFF TGCGCCAGCAGCCCCTATTGGGGGCCGGGCACCGGGGAGCTGTTTTTT
TRBJ2-1 TRBD1 TRBV7-9 CASSYTGESSYNEQFF TGTGCCAGCAGTTACACAGGGGAGAGCTCCTACAATGAGCAGTTCTTC
TRBJ2-7 TRBD2 TRBV18 CASSRGTSDAEQYF TGTGCCAGCTCACGGGGGACTAGCGATGCCGAGCAGTACTTC
TRBJ1-2 . TRBV9 CASSGDSYYGYTF TGTGCCAGCAGCGGAGACAGCTACTATGGCTACACCTTC
TRBJ2-4 . TRBV10-3 CAISDDGGAKNIQYF TGTGCCATCAGTGATGACGGAGGAGCCAAAAACATTCAGTACTTC
TRBJ2-7 . TRBV7-9 CASSPPAGESHEQYF TGTGCCAGCAGCCCCCCGGCAGGGGAGTCCCACGAGCAGTACTTC
TRBJ2-1 TRBD2 TRBV5-6 CASSFGLALDGQFF TGTGCCAGCAGCTTCGGACTAGCCCTAGATGGGCAGTTCTTC
TRBJ2-7 . TRBV5-1 CASSLDVGTHYEQYF TGCGCCAGCAGCTTGGATGTTGGGACTCACTACGAGCAGTACTTC
TRBJ2-3 TRBD2 TRBV27 CASNLAGALDTQYF TGTGCCAGCAATCTAGCGGGGGCATTGGATACGCAGTATTTT
TRBJ2-7 . TRBV6-5 CASSYFKGHSYEQYF TGTGCCAGCAGTTACTTTAAGGGGCATTCCTACGAGCAGTACTTC
TRBJ1-6 . TRBV13 CASSLVGSNSPLHF TGTGCCAGCAGCTTAGTGGGCTCTAATTCACCCCTCCACTTT
TRBJ1-6 TRBD1 TRBV30 CAWSRGTGQNSPLHF TGTGCCTGGAGCAGGGGGACAGGTCAAAATTCACCCCTCCACTTT
TRBJ2-3 TRBD2 TRBV5-1 CASRVGGWDTDTQYF TGCGCCAGCAGAGTGGGAGGGTGGGACACAGATACGCAGTATTTT
TRBJ2-7 TRBD1 TRBV5-6 CASSFLTGSPYEQYF TGTGCCAGCAGCTTCTTGACAGGGAGTCCCTACGAGCAGTACTTC
TRBJ2-5 . TRBV5-6 CASSSTSQETQYF TGTGCCAGCAGCTCGACATCCCAAGAGACCCAGTACTTC
TRBJ1-6 . TRBV4-1 CASSDSDSPLHF TGCGCCAGCAGCGACAGCGATTCACCCCTCCACTTT
TRBJ1-2 TRBD1 TRBV18 CASSGTDYGYTF TGTGCCAGCTCTGGGACAGACTATGGCTACACCTTC
TRBJ1-2 TRBD1 TRBV7-2 CAGKGTGGAKGYTF TGTGCCGGAAAGGGGACAGGGGGCGCGAAGGGCTACACCTTC
TRBJ1-4 . TRBV29-1 CSVEADNEKLFF TGCAGCGTTGAAGCAGATAACGAAAAACTGTTTTTT
TRBJ1-2 . TRBV28 CASSPSPPGRYGYTF TGTGCCAGCAGTCCAAGTCCCCCAGGGCGCTATGGCTACACCTTC
TRBJ2-6 . TRBV18 CASSPLQGRSAVLTF TGTGCCAGCTCACCACTACAGGGGAGGTCAGCCGTCCTGACTTTC
TRBJ2-1 . TRBV14 CASSQDRGPFVPGEQFF TGTGCCAGCAGCCAAGATCGTGGGCCCTTCGTACCCGGTGAGCAGTTCTTC
TRBJ1-5 TRBD1 TRBV6-1 CASSEAGQGFWPQHF TGTGCCAGCAGTGAAGCGGGACAGGGTTTTTGGCCCCAGCATTTT
TRBJ2-5 TRBD1 TRBV5-6 CASSRELLQGYMGETQYF TGTGCCAGCAGCCGGGAACTGCTACAGGGGTATATGGGAGAGACCCAGTACTTC
TRBJ1-1 . TRBV29-1 CSVEATRGTEAFF TGCAGCGTTGAAGCCACCCGAGGAACTGAAGCTTTCTTT
TRBJ2-5 TRBD1 TRBV5-1 CVSSLGWGQQETQYF TGCGTCAGCAGCTTAGGGTGGGGACAGCAAGAGACCCAGTACTTC
TRBJ2-7 . TRBV5-1 CASSLEGDPYEQYF TGCGCCAGCAGCTTGGAGGGGGATCCCTACGAGCAGTACTTC
TRBJ1-2 TRBD1 TRBV6-1 CASSVQGAFVYGYTF TGTGCCAGCAGTGTCCAGGGGGCGTTTGTCTATGGCTACACCTTC
TRBJ1-6 . TRBV9 CASSAGPPGDYSPLHF TGTGCCAGCAGCGCGGGACCTCCGGGAGATTATTCACCCCTCCACTTT
TRBJ1-1 . TRBV5-1 CASRIPGPTGTEAFF TGCGCCAGCAGAATCCCGGGACCCACAGGGACTGAAGCTTTCTTT
TRBJ2-1 TRBD2 TRBV9 CASSVAPGLAGGYSYNEQFF TGTGCCAGCAGCGTAGCTCCAGGACTAGCGGGGGGTTACTCCTACAATGAGCAGTTCTTC
TRBJ1-4 TRBD1 TRBV5-1 CASSLGQRNEKLFF TGCGCCAGCAGCCTGGGACAGCGTAATGAAAAACTGTTTTTT
TRBJ2-2 TRBD2 TRBV9 CASSAAVAGGPNTGELFF TGTGCCAGCAGCGCTGCGGTGGCGGGGGGCCCGAACACCGGGGAGCTGTTTTTT
TRBJ1-2 . TRBV19 CASSGQPFNYGYTF TGTGCCAGTAGTGGACAACCGTTCAACTATGGCTACACCTTC
TRBJ2-1 TRBD2 TRBV28 CASKIAGVPGEQFF TGTGCCAGCAAAATAGCGGGGGTCCCGGGGGAGCAGTTCTTC
TRBJ1-6 TRBD1 TRBV13 CASSPGQGAGSPLHF TGTGCCAGCAGCCCAGGACAGGGGGCAGGTTCACCCCTCCACTTT
TRBJ1-1 TRBD1 TRBV15 CATSGIGTVSTEAFF TGTGCCACCAGCGGAATTGGGACAGTCAGCACTGAAGCTTTCTTT
TRBJ2-7 . TRBV19 CASSKVWQGGTYEQYF TGTGCCAGTAGTAAGGTTTGGCAGGGAGGAACCTACGAGCAGTACTTC
TRBJ2-2 TRBD1 TRBV5-4 CASSSRGQGVYTGELFF TGTGCCAGCAGCTCCAGAGGACAGGGGGTCTACACCGGGGAGCTGTTTTTT
TRBJ1-6 . TRBV10-3 CAISESKGKNSPLHF TGTGCCATCAGTGAGTCGAAGGGGAAGAATTCACCCCTCCACTTT
TRBJ1-3 . TRBV6-6 CASMPGARNTIYF TGTGCCAGCATGCCAGGGGCAAGAAACACCATATATTTT
TRBJ2-5 TRBD1 TRBV6-4 CASRGQMLGEETQYF TGTGCCAGCAGGGGACAGATGCTTGGGGAAGAGACCCAGTACTTC